A single sample gave rise to the 28 T cell receptor beta chains below, sequenced in a study of OX40 agonist ivuxolimab in advanced cancers. Clones were sequenced by immunoSEQ multiplex PCR, and TCRdb holds only the in-frame ones, with some missing. The sample has 30,000 to 45,000 clones, 87% seen once. The source was CD4+ or CD8+ T cells sorted from blood, collected in a trial of the OX40 agonist ivuxolimab. These TCRs come from an adult with an advanced solid tumor such as melanoma, head and neck, liver or kidney cancer.

This clone was detected a few times. This sequence joins TRBV29-1 and TRBJ2-7, with D perhaps TRBD1 (6 bases). Germline loops: CDR1 SQVTM, CDR2 ANQGSEA. The V gene lost 5 bases and the J gene lost 0 bases, with 11 bases spanning the gap. This CDR3 is built from 13 residues. The chain's CDR3 is CSVSTGSSYEQYF. CDR3 sequence (DNA): TGCAGCGTTAGCACAGGGAGCTCCTACGAGCAGTACTTC.

In its sample, this clone was seen a few times. This chain uses TRBV6-1 with TRBJ1-6; 11 positions agree with TRBD1. The CDR3 covers 15 residues. The germline CDR1 and CDR2 sequences are MNHNS and SASEGT. With V trimmed by 6 bases and J by 9 bases, 7 bases remained unmatched. The CDR3: CASRGGQGGSSPLHF. CDR3 nucleotide sequence: TGTGCCAGCAGGGGGGGACAGGGGGGCAGTTCACCCCTCCACTTT.

This chain uses TRBV6-5 with TRBJ1-5; the match to TRBD1 covers 10 bases. The CDR3 is 16 amino acids. The junction had 6 bases not matched to a gene; V was cut back by 0 bases and J by 7 bases. The germline V gene encodes CDR1 MNHEY and CDR2 SVGAGI. The CDR3 loop is CASSYSGTGDRQPQHF. CDR3 DNA sequence: TGTGCCAGCAGTTACTCCGGGACAGGGGATAGACAGCCCCAGCATTTT.

This clone was picked up many times. The V and J genes are TRBV11-2 and TRBJ1-5, with D unclear. V gave up 1 base and J gave up 7 bases, with 8 bases separating them. Germline CDR1 SGHAT, CDR2 FQNNGV. There are 13 residues in the CDR3. Written as DNA, the CDR3 is TGTGCCAGCAGCTTAGGGGTAGGGCAGCCCCAGCATTTT. Translating it yields CASSLGVGQPQHF.

CDR3 coding DNA: TGTGCCAGCAGTTACTCGACAGGGAGCGAGCAGTACTTC. Its translation is CASSYSTGSEQYF. The chain uses TRBV6-6 and TRBJ2-7, with 7 bases fitting TRBD1. The germline CDR1 and CDR2 sequences are MNHNY and SVGAGI (reference sequence). J lost 6 bases, V lost 0 bases, and 2 bases had no gene match. This CDR3 spans 13 amino acids.

V gene TRBV27 combines with J gene TRBJ2-1, with 9 bases identical to TRBD1. V gave up 4 bases and J gave up 5 bases; unmatched junction bases: 3. CDR1 is MNHEY and CDR2 is SMNVEV in the germline V gene (reference sequence). CDR3 length equals 14 residues. CDR3 sequence reads: CASSSGQGNNEQFF. The CDR3 DNA follows: TGTGCCAGCAGTTCGGGACAGGGCAACAATGAGCAGTTCTTC.

This sequence joins TRBV6-1 and TRBJ1-2; TRBD1 aligns across 8 bases. Germline V CDR1 and CDR2: MNHNS, SASEGT. V shed 5 bases, J shed 6 bases, and the junction held 8 bases outside the gene matches. The CDR3 is 14 amino acids. CDR3 residues: CASSSRTGRDGYTF. The CDR3 DNA is TGTGCCAGCAGTTCCCGGACAGGGAGGGATGGCTACACCTTC.

The chain is built from TRBV19 and TRBJ2-1; possibly TRBD2 for D (5 bases). Germline CDR1 is LNHDA and CDR2 is SQIVND (reference sequence). Trimming took off 5 bases at V and 9 bases at J, with 14 bases between the two ends. The CDR3 has 13 residues. The CDR3 protein is CASSSDSLREQFF. The CDR3 region has the DNA TGTGCCAGTAGTTCGGACTCCCTCCGTGAGCAGTTCTTC.

This sequence joins TRBV6-1 and TRBJ2-2, with 8 nucleotides matching TRBD1. The CDR3 is made up of 15 amino acids. The V segment lost 4 bases and the J segment 6 bases; nucleotides outside the gene matches: 7. The germline V gene has CDR1 MNHNS and CDR2 SASEGT. As DNA, the CDR3 is TGTGCCAGCAGTGGGACAGGGTTTTACGCCGGGGAGCTGTTTTTT. Protein sequence: CASSGTGFYAGELFF.

The chain employs TRBV7-2 and TRBJ2-5; weak D call: TRBD1 (6 bases). Germline V CDR1 and CDR2: SGHTA, FQGNSA. The V gene lost 2 bases and the J gene lost 2 bases, with 9 bases spanning the gap. The CDR3 covers 14 residues. The DNA of the CDR3 is TGTGCCAGCAGCTTATCAGGGGTGCAAGAGACCCAGTACTTC. Protein sequence: CASSLSGVQETQYF.

The chain is built from TRBV28 and TRBJ2-5; D gene unclear. CDR1 and CDR2 (germline): MDHEN, SYDVKM. Trimming stripped 6 bases from V and 3 bases from J, with 20 bases between. This CDR3 has 16 amino acids. CDR3 coding DNA: TGTGCCAGCAGCCTAAACGCTATGTACGCAAAAGAGACCCAGTACTTC. Amino acids: CASSLNAMYAKETQYF.

This rearrangement joins TRBV10-2 to TRBJ2-1; maybe TRBD2 (5 bases). Germline values: CDR1 WSHSY, CDR2 SAAADI. V dropped 6 bases and J dropped 7 bases, with 16 bases sitting between them. This CDR3 region has 14 residues. In nucleotides, the CDR3 is TGCGCCAGCAGCGACGATTATCGGGGAAATGAGCAGTTCTTC. Translation: CASSDDYRGNEQFF.

The chain carries TRBV19 and TRBJ2-5, with TRBD1 as a possible D gene (6 bases). Looked up from germline, CDR1 is LNHDA and CDR2 is SQIVND (reference sequence). The ends were cut back, 6 bases at V and 5 bases at J, with 22 bases in the middle. This CDR3 region has 16 residues. CDR3 region: CASSLNPQGLGETQYF. DNA of the CDR3: TGTGCCAGTAGCTTAAACCCACAGGGCCTCGGGGAGACCCAGTACTTC.

The rearrangement uses TRBV7-3 and TRBJ1-1, with D uncertain. The CDR3 contains 13 residues. The ends were cut back, 5 bases at V and 11 bases at J, with 18 bases in the middle. Germline CDR1 is SGHTA and CDR2 is FQGTGA. This CDR3 is CASSPGEVGDAFF. The CDR3 DNA follows: TGTGCCAGCAGCCCCGGGGAGGTCGGTGACGCTTTCTTT.

The V gene is TRBV5-1, the J gene TRBJ2-3; 7 nucleotides agree with TRBD1. In germline, CDR1 is SGHRS, CDR2 YFSETQ. J was trimmed by 0 bases and V by 3 bases; bases with no gene match: 10. The CDR3 spans 17 residues. In nucleotides, the CDR3 is TGCGCCAGCAGCTCGGGGACAGCCTCAACTAGCACAGATACGCAGTATTTT. This sequence encodes CASSSGTASTSTDTQYF.

The chain couples TRBV10-3 to TRBJ2-7, with D possibly being TRBD2 (5 bases). Trimming stripped 7 bases from V and 1 base from J, with 11 bases between. Germline lookup yields CDR1 ENHRY and CDR2 SYGVKD. The length of the CDR3 is 13 residues. In DNA, the CDR3 is TGTGCCATCAAAGCGGAACAATCCTACGAGCAGTACTTC. Its translation: CAIKAEQSYEQYF.

The chain carries TRBV7-6 and TRBJ2-7; perhaps TRBD1 as D (6 bases). CDR1 is SGHVS and CDR2 is FNYEAQ in the germline V gene. The CDR3 has 12 residues. V lost 5 bases to trimming and J lost 7 bases, with 12 bases between them. In DNA, the CDR3 is TGTGCCAGCAGCGCTACAGGGAGTGAGCAGTACTTC. Its translation: CASSATGSEQYF.

In nucleotides, the CDR3 is TGTGCCAGCAGCCCCTCCATCCGGGACTCCGGCTACGAGCAGTACTTC. This codes for CASSPSIRDSGYEQYF. The gene calls are TRBV7-8 and TRBJ2-7; D might be TRBD2 (6 bases). CDR1 and CDR2 from the germline V gene are SGHVS and FQNEAQ. The CDR3 is 16 residues long. Trimming stripped 5 bases from V and 3 bases from J, with 20 bases between. The whole variable domain, filled in from reference TRBV7-8 and TRBJ2-7, reads GAGVSQSPRYKVAKRGQDVALRCDPISGHVSLFWYQQALGQGPEFLTYFQNEAQLDKSGLPSDRFFAERPEGSVSTLKIQRTQQEDSAVYLCASSPSIRDSGYEQYFGPGTRLTVT.

This chain's CDR3 is CASSLGGASSVEQYF. CDR3 sequence (DNA): TGTGCCAGCAGCTTGGGCGGGGCTAGCAGTGTCGAGCAGTACTTC. The chain employs TRBV5-4 and TRBJ2-7, with TRBD2 as a possible D gene (6 bases). CDR1 and CDR2 from the germline V gene are SGHNT and YYREEE (reference sequence). CDR3 length: 15 amino acids. The V and J ends lost 0 bases and 6 bases respectively, with 16 bases between them.

In this sample, this clone turned up a few times. CDR3: CASSPGSNQPQHF. CDR3 DNA: TGTGCCAGTAGTCCAGGTAGCAATCAGCCCCAGCATTTT. The J gene is TRBJ1-5, the V gene TRBV19; D unresolved. Between the trimmed V and J ends, which lost 5 bases and 0 bases, there was a span of 5 bases. Per the germline V gene, CDR1 is LNHDA and CDR2 is SQIVND (reference sequence). This CDR3 contains 13 residues.

The genes are TRBV5-1 and TRBJ1-6; maybe TRBD1 (6 bases). CDR3 length equals 16 residues. CDR1 and CDR2 (germline): SGHRS, YFSETQ. Deletions cut 0 bases from V and 9 bases from J, with 16 bases between. The CDR3 DNA follows: TGCGCCAGCAGCTTGGACCCGAAGGGAGGGGGTTCACCCCTCCACTTT. Translating gives CASSLDPKGGGSPLHF. Variable domain in full (rest from reference TRBV5-1 and TRBJ1-6): KAGVTQTPRYLIKTRGQQVTLSCSPISGHRSVSWYQQTPGQGLQFLFEYFSETQRNKGNFPGRFSGRQFSNSRSEMNVSTLELGDSALYLCASSLDPKGGGSPLHFGNGTRLTVT.

The chain couples TRBV18 to TRBJ2-7; TRBD1 aligns across 7 bases. The CDR3 is made up of 13 amino acids. The J segment lost 4 bases and the V segment lost 3 bases, leaving 3 bases of the junction unmatched. Germline loops: CDR1 KGHSH, CDR2 LQKENI. The CDR3 coding sequence is TGTGCCAGCTCACCCGGGACAGTATACGAGCAGTACTTC. As protein: CASSPGTVYEQYF. The full variable domain, completed using reference TRBV18 and TRBJ2-7, is NAGVMQNPRHLVRRRGQEARLRCSPMKGHSHVYWYRQLPEEGLKFMVYLQKENIIDESGMPKERFSAEFPKEGPSILRIQQVVRGDSAAYFCASSPGTVYEQYFGPGTRLTVT.

The chain has TRBV2 and TRBJ2-1, with 10 bases matching TRBD2. The J segment lost 7 bases and the V segment lost 6 bases, leaving 6 bases of the junction unmatched. Per the germline V gene, CDR1 is SNHLY and CDR2 is FYNNEI. CDR3 size: 14 residues. Written as DNA, the CDR3 is TGTGCCAGCAGAGCGGGGGGGCCGCGGAATGAGCAGTTCTTC. Translated, it gives CASRAGGPRNEQFF.

The table lists this clone with a count of one. This chain joins TRBV14 and TRBJ2-5; possibly TRBD2 for D (5 bases). Per germline, CDR1 SGHDN and CDR2 FVKESK. CDR3 length: 16 amino acids. V lost 0 bases and J lost 5, with 16 bases in between. CDR3 loop: CASSQEEPRARETQYF. CDR3 nucleotide sequence: TGTGCCAGCAGCCAAGAGGAACCGAGGGCCCGGGAGACCCAGTACTTC.

J is TRBJ2-7 and V is TRBV2; D gene uncertain. Germline V gene sequence: CDR1 SNHLY, CDR2 FYNNEI. There are 13 residues in the CDR3. With 4 bases removed from V and 0 bases from J, the gap between germline ends came to 7 bases. The CDR3 coding sequence is TGTGCCAGCAGTGGCCAGGTCTCCTACGAGCAGTACTTC. It encodes CASSGQVSYEQYF. Combining the CDR3 with reference TRBV2 and TRBJ2-7 gives the whole variable domain EPEVTQTPSHQVTQMGQEVILRCVPISNHLYFYWYRQILGQKVEFLVSFYNNEISEKSEIFDDQFSVERPDGSNFTLKIRSTKLEDSAMYFCASSGQVSYEQYFGPGTRLTVT.

CDR3 nucleotides: TGTGCCAGTAGTAGGGAGCGGGGGGTCCAAGAGACCCAGTACTTC. Protein: CASSRERGVQETQYF. This chain joins TRBV19 and TRBJ2-5, with 9 bases that match TRBD2. Germline V gives CDR1 LNHDA, CDR2 SQIVND (reference sequence). The CDR3 is 15 amino acids. The trim removed 4 bases at V and 1 base at J, leaving 4 bases unmatched.

Of note for this clone: Distinct nucleotide sequences in the sample also encode this CDR3. The chain has TRBV7-9 and TRBJ2-5; TRBD2 might be the D (5 bases). V was clipped by 3 bases and J by 2 bases, with 10 bases between them. CDR1 and CDR2 (germline): SEHNR, FQNEAQ (reference sequence). The CDR3 contains 14 residues. The DNA for the CDR3 is TGTGCCAGCAGCTTCGGAGGCGGGCAAGAGACCCAGTACTTC. Its protein product is CASSFGGGQETQYF.

The chain recombines TRBV4-2 with TRBJ2-2, with a possible D match to TRBD2 (6 bases). The V end was cut by 1 base, the J end by 3 bases, with 15 bases between. Germline values: CDR1 LGHNA, CDR2 YNFKEQ. This CDR3 has 17 residues. CDR3 sequence reads: CASSQVEGREDTGELFF. CDR3 sequence (DNA): TGTGCCAGCAGCCAAGTGGAGGGGCGGGAAGACACCGGGGAGCTGTTTTTT.